This T cell receptor beta chain was documented in a study of blood T cell repertoires in COVID-19. Clones were sequenced by immunoSEQ multiplex PCR, and TCRdb holds only the in-frame ones, with some missing. The repertoire holds a few hundred thousand clones, with around 89% as singletons. V lost 7 bases and J lost 5; bases outside the gene matches: 10. The CDR3 sequence is 15 residues long. Germline loops: CDR1 MNHNY, CDR2 SVGAGI (reference sequence). The sequenced sample consisted of PBMCs or T cells enriched from blood (not recorded which). This sequence originates from a man aged 18 to 29 who had recovered from COVID-19. The rearrangement joins TRBV6-6 to TRBJ1-2; 10 bases are a match to TRBD1. CDR3 in DNA: TGTGCCAGCATTGAAACCGGGACAGGGGAATATGGCTACACCTTC. It specifies CASIETGTGEYGYTF.